The source of this TCR beta chain is a study of PD-1 blockade in classical Hodgkin lymphoma. Each of the patients experienced relapse following autologous stem cell transplantation, and their brentuximab vedotin exposure differed. Magnetic negative selection purified CD4+ T cells from thawed PBMCs. Some clones are missing from TCRdb's copy, which holds only in-frame ones; the method was immunoSEQ multiplex PCR. The sample lists about 4,100 clones; 60% to 85% were seen once. On this clone itself: The antigen is not known.

Overall study results and limits: Relapsed/refractory patients reportedly had lower baseline diversity than newly diagnosed patients.

Losses at the gene ends were 8 bases for V and 3 bases for J; bases not matched to a gene: 13. CDR1 SGHTA and CDR2 FQGNSA come from the germline V gene. This CDR3 spans 18 amino acids. The TCR comes from a human donor with classical Hodgkin lymphoma. Here the sequenced sample was CD4+ T cells from blood, taken at baseline. V usage is TRBV7-2 and J usage is TRBJ2-2; 12 nucleotides align to TRBD2. Written as DNA, the CDR3 is TGTGCCAGCCCCTCGCCCCTAGCGGGGGGGCTCCACACCGGGGAGCTGTTTTTT. It yields the protein CASPSPLAGGLHTGELFF.